Following are 11 T cell receptor beta chains from one sample sequenced in a study of cytomegalovirus exposure and HLA in healthy donors. Researchers ran the PCR with 60 Vbeta and 13 Jbeta primers. Profiling relied on immunoSEQ multiplex PCR, and the TCRdb table lists in-frame clones only, not all of them. The table shows around 120,000 clones, with 70% to 85% occurring only once. The material sequenced was PBMCs. The receptor set was obtained from a man between 18 and 29 years old in good health and CMV-seronegative.

This sequence joins TRBV5-5 and TRBJ1-5, with TRBD1 matching over 7 bases. Germline CDR1 SGHKS, CDR2 YYEKEE (reference sequence). J was trimmed by 4 bases and V by 4 bases; bases with no gene match: 5. The CDR3 has 14 residues. CDR3 protein: CASSPTGSNQPQHF. In DNA form, the CDR3 reads TGTGCCAGCAGCCCGACAGGGTCAAATCAGCCCCAGCATTTT.

The V and J genes are TRBV27 and TRBJ1-4; 9 bases align to TRBD1. CDR1 and CDR2 (germline): MNHEY, SMNVEV (reference sequence). V trimming: 2 bases; J trimming: 10 bases; junction bases outside the gene matches: 5. This CDR3 has 14 residues. CDR3 region: CASSLDRGFGKLFF. The CDR3 DNA sequence: TGTGCCAGCAGTTTAGACAGGGGGTTCGGAAAACTGTTTTTT.

The CDR3, as DNA: TGTGCCAGTACCCTGACTAGCGGGGGGCCCTTGGATGAGCAGTTCTTC. It is translated as CASTLTSGGPLDEQFF. The genes are TRBV19 and TRBJ2-1; 13 nucleotides line up with TRBD2. The CDR3 totals 16 residues. Unmatched junction bases numbered 11, after V lost 7 bases and J lost 8 bases. Germline V gives CDR1 LNHDA, CDR2 SQIVND (reference sequence).

This clone has more than one count but fewer than ten. The rearrangement links TRBV6-6 to TRBJ1-4; 8 bases map to TRBD1. The CDR3 sequence is 15 residues long. The germline gives CDR1 MNHNY, CDR2 SVGAGI (reference sequence). With V trimmed by 2 bases and J by 7 bases, 6 bases remained unmatched. CDR3 sequence reads: CASSYGQGGGEKLFF. The DNA for the CDR3 is TGTGCCAGCAGTTACGGACAGGGAGGGGGTGAAAAACTGTTTTTT.

This clone has a single count. This chain links TRBV14 with TRBJ1-4; TRBD1 agrees at 7 bases. The CDR3 is made up of 13 amino acids. Germline trimming cut 5 bases from V and 7 bases from J; bases unmatched to any gene: 4. Germline V lookup: CDR1 SGHDN, CDR2 FVKESK. The chain's CDR3 is CASSSRQGEKLFF. The CDR3 nucleotides read TGTGCCAGCAGCTCCCGACAGGGTGAAAAACTGTTTTTT.

The rearrangement joins TRBV6-5 to TRBJ2-7, with D possibly being TRBD1 (6 bases). Germline CDR1 reads MNHEY; CDR2 reads SVGAGI. This CDR3 is 14 amino acids long. Deletions cut 5 bases from V and 5 bases from J, with 16 bases between. CDR3 sequence (DNA): TGTGCCAGCAGTACAGGGAGTTTAACCCACGAGCAGTACTTC. Protein: CASSTGSLTHEQYF.

The sample holds a few counts of this clone. This rearrangement joins TRBV5-1 to TRBJ2-6; D perhaps matches TRBD1 (5 bases). Germline CDR1 and CDR2: SGHRS and YFSETQ. The CDR3 runs 15 residues. Trimming cost V 4 bases and J 4 bases, with 12 bases left between them. The CDR3 protein is CASSIRVGGANVLTF. The CDR3 DNA follows: TGCGCCAGCAGCATCAGGGTGGGGGGGGCCAACGTCCTGACTTTC.

This chain joins TRBV4-2 and TRBJ1-2; D is possibly TRBD1 (5 bases). The ends were cut back, 1 base at V and 6 bases at J, with 9 bases in the middle. Germline V gene sequence: CDR1 LGHNA, CDR2 YNFKEQ. The CDR3 has 13 amino acids. CDR3 sequence: CASSQGGMNGYTF. DNA of the CDR3: TGTGCCAGCAGCCAAGGGGGCATGAATGGCTACACCTTC.

The gene calls are TRBV2 and TRBJ1-1, with a possible D match to TRBD1 (6 bases). There are 14 residues in the CDR3. Germline CDR1 is SNHLY and CDR2 is FYNNEI. V shed 6 bases and J shed 0 bases, with 11 bases lying between them. The CDR3 region is CASRSTGLNTEAFF. CDR3 DNA: TGTGCCAGCAGGTCGACAGGTCTGAACACTGAAGCTTTCTTT.

This clone was picked up one time. V gene TRBV7-2 combines with J gene TRBJ2-1, with TRBD2 identical over 13 bases. The CDR3 totals 19 residues. Per the germline V gene, CDR1 is SGHTA and CDR2 is FQGNSA. J lost 13 bases, V lost 0 bases, and 18 bases had no gene match. The CDR3 loop reads CASSLATLELAGGRSRQFF. The CDR3 region has the DNA TGTGCCAGCAGCTTAGCCACGCTGGAACTAGCGGGGGGGCGAAGTAGACAGTTCTTC.

This clone was seen just once. The genes are TRBV27 and TRBJ2-7; D remains ambiguous. V lost 2 bases and J 4 bases, leaving 12 bases between the germline ends. The CDR3 runs to 14 residues. The germline V gene has CDR1 MNHEY and CDR2 SMNVEV (reference sequence). CDR3 region: CASSLRGQGYEQYF. The CDR3 DNA reads TGTGCCAGCAGTTTAAGAGGCCAAGGTTACGAGCAGTACTTC.